This T cell receptor (beta chain) was identified in a study of T cell responses to AZD1222 COVID-19 vaccine. On the study more broadly: Pooled samples include second doses given at about 4 or 12 weeks.

Method: immunoSEQ multiplex PCR; TCRdb's copy keeps in-frame clones and lacks some. The sample lists approximately 110,000 clones, more than 65% occurring once. Details on this clone: Antigen specificity is unknown.

The study's findings and limits: An increase in Spike-specific TCR breadth and depth was observed after two AZD1222 doses. Sampling that yielded the repertoires occurred only after the peak T cell response.

Germline V CDR1 and CDR2: MNHEY, SVGAGI. Unmatched junction bases numbered 5, after V lost 4 bases and J lost 5 bases. The length of the CDR3 is 14 residues. This sequence joins TRBV6-5 and TRBJ2-7; 10 nucleotides line up with TRBD1. The clonotype comes from an adult in good health. The sample consisted of peripheral blood, taken on day 0 of AZD1222 vaccination. Here the CDR3 reads CASSSWDRGNEQYF. CDR3 nucleotides: TGTGCCAGCAGTTCATGGGACAGGGGCAACGAGCAGTACTTC.